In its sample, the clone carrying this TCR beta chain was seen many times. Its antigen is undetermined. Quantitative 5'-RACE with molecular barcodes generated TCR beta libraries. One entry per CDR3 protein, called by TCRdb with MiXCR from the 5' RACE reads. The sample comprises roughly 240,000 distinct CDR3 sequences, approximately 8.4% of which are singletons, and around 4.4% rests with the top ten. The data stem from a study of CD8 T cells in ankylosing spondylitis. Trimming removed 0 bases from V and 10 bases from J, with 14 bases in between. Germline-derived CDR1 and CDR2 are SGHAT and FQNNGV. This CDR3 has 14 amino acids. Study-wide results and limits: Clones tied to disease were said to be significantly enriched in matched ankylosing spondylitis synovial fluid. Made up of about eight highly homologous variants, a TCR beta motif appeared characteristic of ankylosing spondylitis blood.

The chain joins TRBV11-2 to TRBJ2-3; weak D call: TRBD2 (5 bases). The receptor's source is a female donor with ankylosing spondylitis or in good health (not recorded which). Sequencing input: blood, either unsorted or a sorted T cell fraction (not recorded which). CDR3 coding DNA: TGTGCCAGCAGCTTAGATGTGGCCAACGGGGCGCAGTATTTT. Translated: CASSLDVANGAQYF.